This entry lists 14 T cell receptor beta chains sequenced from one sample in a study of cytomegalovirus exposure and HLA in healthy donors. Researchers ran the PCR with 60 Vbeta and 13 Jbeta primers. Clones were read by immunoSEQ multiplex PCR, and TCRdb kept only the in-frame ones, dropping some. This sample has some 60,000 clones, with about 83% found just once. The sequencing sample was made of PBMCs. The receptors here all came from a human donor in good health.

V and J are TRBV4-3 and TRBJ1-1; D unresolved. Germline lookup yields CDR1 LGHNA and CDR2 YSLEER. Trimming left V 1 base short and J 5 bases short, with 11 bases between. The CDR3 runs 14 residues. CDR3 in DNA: TGCGCCAGCAGCCAAGGGGCCCTGGAAACTGAAGCTTTCTTT. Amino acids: CASSQGALETEAFF.

CDR3 loop: CASSLAGLETQYF. The CDR3 DNA sequence: TGTGCCAGCAGCTTGGCAGGGTTGGAGACCCAGTACTTC. The chain carries TRBV5-6 and TRBJ2-5; perhaps TRBD1 as D (5 bases). This CDR3 spans 13 amino acids. Germline lookup yields CDR1 SGHDT and CDR2 YYEEEE. The V end lost 0 bases, the J end lost 5 bases, and 8 bases lay between the germline ends.

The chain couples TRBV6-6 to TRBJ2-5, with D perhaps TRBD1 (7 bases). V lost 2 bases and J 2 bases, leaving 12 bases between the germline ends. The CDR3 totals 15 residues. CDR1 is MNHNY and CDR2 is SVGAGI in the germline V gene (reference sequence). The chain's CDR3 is CASSYTRGEQETQYF. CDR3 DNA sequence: TGTGCCAGCAGTTACACCAGGGGGGAGCAAGAGACCCAGTACTTC.

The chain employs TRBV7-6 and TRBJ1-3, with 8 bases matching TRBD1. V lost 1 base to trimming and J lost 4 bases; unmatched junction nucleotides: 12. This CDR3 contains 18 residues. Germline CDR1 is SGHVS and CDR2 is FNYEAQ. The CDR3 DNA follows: TGTGCCAGCAGCTTAGTTGAAGGACAGGGTTTGTGGGGAAACACCATATATTTT. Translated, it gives CASSLVEGQGLWGNTIYF.

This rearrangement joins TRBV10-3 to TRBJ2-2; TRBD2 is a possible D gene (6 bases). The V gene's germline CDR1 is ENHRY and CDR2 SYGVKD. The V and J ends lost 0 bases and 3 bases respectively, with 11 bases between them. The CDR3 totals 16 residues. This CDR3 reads CAISESDGSYTGELFF. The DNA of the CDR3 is TGTGCCATCAGTGAGTCGGACGGGAGTTACACCGGGGAGCTGTTTTTT.

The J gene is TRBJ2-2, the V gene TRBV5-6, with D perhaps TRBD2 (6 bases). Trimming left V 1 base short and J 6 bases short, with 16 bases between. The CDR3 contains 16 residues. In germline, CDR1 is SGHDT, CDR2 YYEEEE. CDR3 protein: CASSLPSGVQAGELFF. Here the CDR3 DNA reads TGTGCCAGCAGCTTGCCCTCGGGGGTCCAGGCCGGGGAGCTGTTTTTT.

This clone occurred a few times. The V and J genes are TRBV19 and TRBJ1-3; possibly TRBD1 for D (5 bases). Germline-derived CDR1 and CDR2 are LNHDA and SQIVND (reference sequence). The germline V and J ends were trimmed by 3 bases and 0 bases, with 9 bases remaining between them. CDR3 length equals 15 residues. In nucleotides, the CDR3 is TGTGCCAGTAGTATCCGGGGGTTCTCTGGAAACACCATATATTTT. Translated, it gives CASSIRGFSGNTIYF.

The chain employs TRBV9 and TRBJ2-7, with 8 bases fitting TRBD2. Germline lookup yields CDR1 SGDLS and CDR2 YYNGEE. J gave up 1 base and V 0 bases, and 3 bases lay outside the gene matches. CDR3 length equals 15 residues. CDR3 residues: CASSVAGGLSYEQYF. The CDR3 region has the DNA TGTGCCAGCAGCGTAGCGGGGGGGCTTTCCTACGAGCAGTACTTC.

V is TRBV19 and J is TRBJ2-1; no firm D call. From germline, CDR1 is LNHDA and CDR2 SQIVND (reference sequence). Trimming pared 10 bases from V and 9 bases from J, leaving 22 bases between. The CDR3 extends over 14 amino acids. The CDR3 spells CATRPDTSFSEQFF. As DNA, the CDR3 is TGTGCCACCCGCCCCGACACGTCCTTCTCTGAGCAGTTCTTC.

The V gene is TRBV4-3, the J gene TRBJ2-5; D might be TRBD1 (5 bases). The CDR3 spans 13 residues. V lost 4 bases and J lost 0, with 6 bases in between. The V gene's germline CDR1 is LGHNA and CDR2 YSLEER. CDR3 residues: CASSRTHQETQYF. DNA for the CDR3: TGCGCCAGCAGCCGGACACACCAAGAGACCCAGTACTTC.

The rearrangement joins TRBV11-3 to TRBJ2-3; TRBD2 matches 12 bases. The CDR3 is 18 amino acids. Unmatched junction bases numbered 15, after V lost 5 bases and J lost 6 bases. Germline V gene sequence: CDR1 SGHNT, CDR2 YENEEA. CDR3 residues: CASSPRAASGGAPDTQYF. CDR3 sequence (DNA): TGTGCCAGCAGCCCCCGAGCTGCTAGCGGGGGGGCGCCGGATACGCAGTATTTT.

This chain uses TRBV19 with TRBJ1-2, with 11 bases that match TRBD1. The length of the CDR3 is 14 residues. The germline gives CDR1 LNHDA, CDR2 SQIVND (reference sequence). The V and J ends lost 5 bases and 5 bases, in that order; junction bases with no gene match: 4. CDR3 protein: CASSRTGGAYGYTF. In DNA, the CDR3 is TGTGCCAGTAGTCGGACAGGGGGCGCGTATGGCTACACCTTC.

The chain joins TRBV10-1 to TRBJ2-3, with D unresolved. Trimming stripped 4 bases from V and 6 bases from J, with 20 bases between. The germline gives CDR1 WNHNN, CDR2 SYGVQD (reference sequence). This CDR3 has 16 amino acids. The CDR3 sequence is CASSGETSTKTDTQYF. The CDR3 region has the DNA TGCGCCAGCAGTGGAGAAACGTCCACGAAAACGGATACGCAGTATTTT.

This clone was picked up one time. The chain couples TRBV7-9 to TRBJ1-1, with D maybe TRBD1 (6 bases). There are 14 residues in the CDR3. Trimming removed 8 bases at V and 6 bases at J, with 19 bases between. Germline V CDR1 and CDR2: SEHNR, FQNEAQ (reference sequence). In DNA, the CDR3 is TGTGCCAGCGGCCTGGGGGGGGCTGTCGCTGAAGCTTTCTTT. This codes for CASGLGGAVAEAFF.